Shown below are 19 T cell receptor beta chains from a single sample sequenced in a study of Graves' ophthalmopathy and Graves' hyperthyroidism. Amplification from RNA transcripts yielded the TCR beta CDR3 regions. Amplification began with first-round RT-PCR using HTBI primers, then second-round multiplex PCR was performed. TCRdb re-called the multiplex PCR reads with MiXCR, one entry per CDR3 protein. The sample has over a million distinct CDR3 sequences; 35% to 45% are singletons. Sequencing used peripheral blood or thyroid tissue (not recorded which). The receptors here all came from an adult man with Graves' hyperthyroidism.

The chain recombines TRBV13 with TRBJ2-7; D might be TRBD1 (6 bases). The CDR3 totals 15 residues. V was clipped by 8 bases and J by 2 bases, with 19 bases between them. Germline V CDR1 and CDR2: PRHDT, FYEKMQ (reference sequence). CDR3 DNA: TGTGCCAGCGCGGATGCTGGACAGACCACCTACGAGCAGTACTTC. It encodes CASADAGQTTYEQYF.

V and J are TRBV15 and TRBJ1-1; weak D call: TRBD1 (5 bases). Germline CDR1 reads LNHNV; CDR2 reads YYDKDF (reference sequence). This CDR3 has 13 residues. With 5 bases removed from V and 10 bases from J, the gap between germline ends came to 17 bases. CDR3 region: CATSGGGAGGAFF. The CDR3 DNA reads TGTGCCACCAGCGGAGGTGGTGCCGGGGGAGCTTTCTTT.

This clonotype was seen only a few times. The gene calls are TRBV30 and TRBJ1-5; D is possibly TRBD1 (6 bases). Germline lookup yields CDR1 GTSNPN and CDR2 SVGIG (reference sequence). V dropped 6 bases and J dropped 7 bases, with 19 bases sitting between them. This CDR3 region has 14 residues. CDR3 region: CACPRGREQQPQHF. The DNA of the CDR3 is TGTGCCTGCCCTAGGGGGAGGGAACAACAGCCCCAGCATTTT.

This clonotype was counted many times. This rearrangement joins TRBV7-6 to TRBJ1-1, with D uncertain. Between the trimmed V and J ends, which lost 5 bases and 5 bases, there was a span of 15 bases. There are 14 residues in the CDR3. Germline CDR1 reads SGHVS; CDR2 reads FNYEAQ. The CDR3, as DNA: TGTGCCAGCAGCGACTCAGGTTCGGGGACTGAAGCTTTCTTT. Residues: CASSDSGSGTEAFF.

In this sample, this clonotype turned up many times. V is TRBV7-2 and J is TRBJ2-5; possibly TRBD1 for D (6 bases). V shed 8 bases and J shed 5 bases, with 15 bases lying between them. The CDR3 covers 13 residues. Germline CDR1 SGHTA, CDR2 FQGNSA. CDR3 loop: CASSLGGFETQYF. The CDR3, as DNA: TGTGCCAGCTCCCTAGGGGGATTTGAGACCCAGTACTTC.

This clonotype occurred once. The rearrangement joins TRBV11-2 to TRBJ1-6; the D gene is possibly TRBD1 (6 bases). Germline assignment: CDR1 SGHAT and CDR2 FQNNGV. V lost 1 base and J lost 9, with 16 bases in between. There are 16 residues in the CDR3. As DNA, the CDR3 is TGTGCCAGCAGCTTAGTGGCGGGGCAGGGGCCTTCACCCCTCCACTTT. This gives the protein CASSLVAGQGPSPLHF.

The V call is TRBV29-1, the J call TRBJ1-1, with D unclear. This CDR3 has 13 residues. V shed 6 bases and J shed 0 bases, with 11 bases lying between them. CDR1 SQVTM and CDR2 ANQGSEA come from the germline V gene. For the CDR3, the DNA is TGCAGCGTGACCCAGAGGTTGAACACTGAAGCTTTCTTT. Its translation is CSVTQRLNTEAFF.

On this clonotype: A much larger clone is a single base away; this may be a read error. CDR3 amino acids: CVSSLSANSPLHF. The DNA for the CDR3 is TGTGTCAGCAGCTTAAGCGCAAATTCACCCCTCCACTTT. The rearrangement uses TRBV7-3 and TRBJ1-6; D gene ambiguous. The V gene's germline CDR1 is SGHTA and CDR2 FQGTGA. The CDR3 has 13 amino acids.

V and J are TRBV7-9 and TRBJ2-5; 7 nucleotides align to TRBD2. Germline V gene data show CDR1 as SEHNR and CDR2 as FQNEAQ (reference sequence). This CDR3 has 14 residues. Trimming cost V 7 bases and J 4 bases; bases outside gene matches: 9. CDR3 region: CASNIGRSGETQYF. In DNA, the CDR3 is TGTGCCAGCAACATCGGGAGGTCGGGAGAGACCCAGTACTTC. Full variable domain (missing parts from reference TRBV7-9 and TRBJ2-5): DTGVSQNPRHKITKRGQNVTFRCDPISEHNRLYWYRQTLGQGPEFLTYFQNEAQLEKSRLLSDRFSAERPKGSFSTLEIQRTEQGDSAMYLCASNIGRSGETQYFGPGTRLLVL.

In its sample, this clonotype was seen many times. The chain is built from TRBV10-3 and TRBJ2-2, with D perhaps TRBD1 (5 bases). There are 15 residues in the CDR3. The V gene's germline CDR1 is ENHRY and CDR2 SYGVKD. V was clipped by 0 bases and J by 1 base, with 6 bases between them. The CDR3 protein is CAISESDRNTGELFF. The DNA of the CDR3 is TGTGCCATCAGTGAGTCAGACAGGAACACCGGGGAGCTGTTTTTT.

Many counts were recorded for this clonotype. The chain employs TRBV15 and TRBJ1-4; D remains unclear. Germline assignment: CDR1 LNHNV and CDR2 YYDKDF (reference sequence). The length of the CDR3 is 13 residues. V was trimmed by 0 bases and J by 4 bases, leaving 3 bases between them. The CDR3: CATSRDYNEKLFF. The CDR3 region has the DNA TGTGCCACCAGCAGAGATTATAATGAAAAACTGTTTTTT.

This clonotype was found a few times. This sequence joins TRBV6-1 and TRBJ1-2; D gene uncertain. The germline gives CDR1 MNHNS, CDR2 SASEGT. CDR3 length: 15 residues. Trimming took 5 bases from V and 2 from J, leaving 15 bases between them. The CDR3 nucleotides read TGTGCCAGCAGTAATGCCCAGGCTTCGAACTATGGCTACACCTTC. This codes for CASSNAQASNYGYTF.

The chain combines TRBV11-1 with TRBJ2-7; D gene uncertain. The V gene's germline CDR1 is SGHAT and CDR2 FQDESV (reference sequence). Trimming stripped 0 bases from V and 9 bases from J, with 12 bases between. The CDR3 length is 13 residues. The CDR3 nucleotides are TGTGCCAGCAGCTTAGCGCTCCGCGACGGGCAGTACTTC. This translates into CASSLALRDGQYF.

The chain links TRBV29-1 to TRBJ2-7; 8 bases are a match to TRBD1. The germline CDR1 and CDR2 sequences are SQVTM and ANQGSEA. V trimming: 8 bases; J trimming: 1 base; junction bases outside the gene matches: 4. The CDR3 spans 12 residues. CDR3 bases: TGCAGCCAGGACAGGGAGTCCTACGAGCAGTACTTC. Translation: CSQDRESYEQYF.

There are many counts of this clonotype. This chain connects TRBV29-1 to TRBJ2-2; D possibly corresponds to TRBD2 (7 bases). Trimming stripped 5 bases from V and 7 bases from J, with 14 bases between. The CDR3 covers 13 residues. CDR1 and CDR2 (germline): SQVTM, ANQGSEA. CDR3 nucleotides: TGCAGCGTTACTACGGGGGGCAGCGGGGAGCTGTTTTTT. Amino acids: CSVTTGGSGELFF.

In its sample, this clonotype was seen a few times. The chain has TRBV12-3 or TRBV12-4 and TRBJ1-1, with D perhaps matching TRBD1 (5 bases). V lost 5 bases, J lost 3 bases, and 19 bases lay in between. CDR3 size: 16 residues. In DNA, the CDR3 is TGTGCCAGCAGTCCTCGGGGCAGGGTTGGCGACACTGAAGCTTTCTTT. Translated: CASSPRGRVGDTEAFF.

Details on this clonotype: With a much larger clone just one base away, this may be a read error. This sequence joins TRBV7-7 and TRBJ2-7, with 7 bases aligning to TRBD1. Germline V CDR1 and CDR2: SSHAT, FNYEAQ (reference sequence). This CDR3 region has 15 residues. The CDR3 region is CARSLQGQETYEQYF. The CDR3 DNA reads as TGTGCCAGAAGCTTACAGGGGCAGGAAACTTACGAGCAGTACTTC.

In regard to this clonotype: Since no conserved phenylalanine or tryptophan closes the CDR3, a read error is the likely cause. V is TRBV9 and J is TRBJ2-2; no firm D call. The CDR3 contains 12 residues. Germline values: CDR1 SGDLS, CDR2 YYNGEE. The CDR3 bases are TGTGCCAGCAGCCTAGACACCGGCGAGCTGTTTTCT. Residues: CASSLDTGELFS.

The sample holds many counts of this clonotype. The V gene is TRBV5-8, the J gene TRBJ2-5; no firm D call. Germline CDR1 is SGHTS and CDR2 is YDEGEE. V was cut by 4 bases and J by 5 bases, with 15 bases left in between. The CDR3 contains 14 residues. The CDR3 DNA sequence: TGTGCCAGCAGCGTTACTGGTGGCCTGGAGACCCAGTACTTC. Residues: CASSVTGGLETQYF.